These T cell receptor beta chains were read from a single sample in a study of T-cell reconstitution after alpha-beta-depleted transplantation in children. TCRdb reprocessed the PCR reads via MiXCR and lists one record per CDR3 protein. The repertoire holds around 700,000 distinct CDR3 sequences, with around 13% as singletons. The sequences come from PBMCs, collected before TCRalphabeta/CD19-depleted stem cell transplant. The receptors come from a girl aged 2-9 years with congenital amegakaryocytic thrombocytopenia, due to receive a stem cell transplant. CDR3s include the opening cysteine and the closing phenylalanine or tryptophan. Some rows mark clone size as missing; the rest say once, few, many or name a class of expanded clone.

many TRBV20-1 CSARERSSYGYTF
few TRBV20-1 CSARLAGGIYEQYF
once TRBV11-2 CASSSRGIGETQYF
many TRBV5-6 CASSFLRHDTGELFF
few TRBV20-1 CSVRGGGINQPQHF
- TRBV27 CASSFGSYTGEQFF
many TRBV20-1 CSAGYLNTGELFF
few TRBV14 CASSEIAGPAVEQFF
- TRBV4-2 CASSQDETGGNEQFF
few TRBV3-1 CASSLALEQFF
few TRBV19 CASSALLAPGANVLTF
many TRBV20-1 CSALKGALYNEQFF
few TRBV7-8 CASGSGGLQNTEAFF
- TRBV27 CASSFLWDGNLVGPNSPLHF
few TRBV12-3/TRBV12-4 CASSSGAGGNEQFF
many TRBV2 CASSANYEQYF
- TRBV5-1 CASGAGPRTDTQYF
- TRBV14 CASRAWGTTNEQFF
few TRBV10-3 CAISVREQTGELFF
few TRBV29-1 CSVRSGDKYEQYF
few TRBV12-3/TRBV12-4 CASSTNRGLREQYF
many TRBV29-1 CSVPQGLEDNEQFF